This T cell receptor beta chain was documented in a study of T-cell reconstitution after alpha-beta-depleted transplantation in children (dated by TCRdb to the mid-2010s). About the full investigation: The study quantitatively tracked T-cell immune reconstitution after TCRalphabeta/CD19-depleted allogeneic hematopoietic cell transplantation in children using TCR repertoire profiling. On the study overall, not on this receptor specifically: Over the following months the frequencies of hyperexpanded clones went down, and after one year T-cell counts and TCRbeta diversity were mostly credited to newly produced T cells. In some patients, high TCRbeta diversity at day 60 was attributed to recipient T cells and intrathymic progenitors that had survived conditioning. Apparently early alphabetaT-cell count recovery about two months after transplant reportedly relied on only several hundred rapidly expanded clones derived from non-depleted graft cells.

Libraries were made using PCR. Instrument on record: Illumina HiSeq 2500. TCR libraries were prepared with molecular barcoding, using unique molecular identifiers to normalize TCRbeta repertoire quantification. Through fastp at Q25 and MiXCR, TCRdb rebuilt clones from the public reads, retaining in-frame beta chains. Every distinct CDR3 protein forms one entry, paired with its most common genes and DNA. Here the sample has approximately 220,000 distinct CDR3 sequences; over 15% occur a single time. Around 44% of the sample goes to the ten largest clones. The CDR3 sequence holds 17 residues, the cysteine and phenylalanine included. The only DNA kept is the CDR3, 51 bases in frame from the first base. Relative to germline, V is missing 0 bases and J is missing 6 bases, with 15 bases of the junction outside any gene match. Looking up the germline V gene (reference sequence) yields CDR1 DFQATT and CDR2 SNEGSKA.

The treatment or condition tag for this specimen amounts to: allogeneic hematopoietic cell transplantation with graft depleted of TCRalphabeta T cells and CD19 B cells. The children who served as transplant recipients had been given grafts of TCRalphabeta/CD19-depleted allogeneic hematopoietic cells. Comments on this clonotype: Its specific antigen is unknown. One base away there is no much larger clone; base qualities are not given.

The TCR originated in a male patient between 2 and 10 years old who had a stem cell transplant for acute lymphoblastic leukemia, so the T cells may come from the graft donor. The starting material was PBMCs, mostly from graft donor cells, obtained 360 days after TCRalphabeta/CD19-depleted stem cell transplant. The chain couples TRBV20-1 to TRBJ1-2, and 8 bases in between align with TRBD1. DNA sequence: TGCAGTGCTAGAGAAGCTACGATACAGGGGGAGCCCCATGGCTACACCTTC. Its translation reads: CSAREATIQGEPHGYTF.